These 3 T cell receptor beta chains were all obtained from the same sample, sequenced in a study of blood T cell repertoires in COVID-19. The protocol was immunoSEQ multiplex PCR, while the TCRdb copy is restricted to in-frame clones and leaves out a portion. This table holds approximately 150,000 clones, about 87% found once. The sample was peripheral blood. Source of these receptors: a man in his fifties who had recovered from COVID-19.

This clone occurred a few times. The DNA for the CDR3 is TGTGCCAGCAGCGTCGCAGATTCTAGCGGGGGTAAGACTAATACGCAGTATTTT. It yields the protein CASSVADSSGGKTNTQYF. The chain combines TRBV9 with TRBJ2-3; TRBD2 matches 10 bases. Losses at the gene ends were 2 bases for V and 7 bases for J; bases not matched to a gene: 16. The CDR3 sequence is 18 residues long. The germline V gene encodes CDR1 SGDLS and CDR2 YYNGEE.

CDR3 sequence (DNA): TGTGCCAGCAGCTCCAGGCCCGGGACAGGGACCTACGAGCAGTACTTC. It specifies CASSSRPGTGTYEQYF. V and J are TRBV9 and TRBJ2-7; TRBD1 matches at 9 bases. The CDR3 is 16 residues long. In germline, CDR1 is SGDLS, CDR2 YYNGEE. The J segment lost 2 bases and the V segment lost 4 bases, leaving 10 bases of the junction unmatched.

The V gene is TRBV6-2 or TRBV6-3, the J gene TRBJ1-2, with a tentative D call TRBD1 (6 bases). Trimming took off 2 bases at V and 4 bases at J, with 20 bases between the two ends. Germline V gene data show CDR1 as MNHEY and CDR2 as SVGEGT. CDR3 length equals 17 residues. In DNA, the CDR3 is TGTGCCAGCAGTTACGATGGCGCGGGGGGCCTCGGCTATGGCTACACCTTC. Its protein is CASSYDGAGGLGYGYTF.